At least ten counts were recorded for the clone carrying this TCR beta chain. Its antigen is not identified. The sequence runs out 3 residues before the end of the CDR3; the remainder is reconstructed from the germline J gene. This sample is drawn from a study of T cell clonality in common variable immunodeficiency. The CDR3 extends over 13 amino acids. CDR1 and CDR2 (germline): SGHKS, YYEKEE (reference sequence). With V trimmed by 1 base and J by 6 bases, 4 bases remained unmatched. The repertoire was sequenced with immunoSEQ multiplex PCR; TCRdb's copy has only in-frame clones and lacks some. Altogether more than 30,000 clones were found in the sample, and no singletons occur. Study results and caveats: What drives increased CVID clonality needs T cell subpopulation sequencing. Fewer deletions and N-nucleotide insertions were reportedly seen in common variable immunodeficiency TCR beta sequences.

The J gene is TRBJ2-7, the V gene TRBV5-5; TRBD2 matches at 7 bases. This receptor was identified in a person aged 18 to 70 in good health. Sequencing input: peripheral blood mononuclear cells. CDR3 amino acids: CASSLQGEGEQYF. The CDR3 bases that were read are TGTGCCAGCAGCTTGCAAGGGGAGGGCGAG.